The entry below gives a single T cell receptor (beta chain) sequence along with its context. No antigen is known for it. CDR1 and CDR2 (germline): MDHEN, SYDVKM. This CDR3 comprises 15 residues. The data derive from a study of monozygotic twins with inflammatory bowel disease. TCRdb derives one entry per CDR3 protein from the 5' RACE reads, leaving out DNA. In all, the sample yields approximately 340,000 distinct CDR3 sequences. Study-wide results and caveats: Relative clonotype sharing with others was diminished in IBD patients versus healthy twins, particularly with disease activity. Whether twins were concordant or discordant made no difference to repertoire similarity, possibly from limited power.

The rearrangement links TRBV28 to TRBJ2-7; TCRdb picks TRBD2, but there is no DNA to check that call. This sequence originates from a human donor with ulcerative colitis or Crohn's disease, or a healthy co-twin of an affected twin (not recorded which). The sample comprised blood. CDR3 region: CASSSAGGSSYEQYF.